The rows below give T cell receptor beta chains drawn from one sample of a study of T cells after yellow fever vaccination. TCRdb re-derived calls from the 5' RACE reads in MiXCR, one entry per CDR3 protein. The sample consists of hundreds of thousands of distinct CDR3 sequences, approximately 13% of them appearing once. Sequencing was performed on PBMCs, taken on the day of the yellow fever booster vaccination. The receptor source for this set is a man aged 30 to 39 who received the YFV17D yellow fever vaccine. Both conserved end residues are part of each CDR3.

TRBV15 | CATNRGGAHEKLFF
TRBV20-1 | CSANTGTTYGYTF
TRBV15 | CATSRRTGSTDTQYF
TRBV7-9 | CASSWERETQYF
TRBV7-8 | CASSRRRASPYEQYF
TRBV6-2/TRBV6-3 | CASHRDRVMDEQFF
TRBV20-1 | CSARAQAGRWNEQFF
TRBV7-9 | CASSLLQGSGRSDTQYF
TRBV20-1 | CSAPSGGVARGETQYF
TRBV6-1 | CASSRPGTAPGNSPLHF
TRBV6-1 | CASSRPGAKAYEQYF
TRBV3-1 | CASSQDRMQPQHF
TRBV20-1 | CSAHDRANQPQHF
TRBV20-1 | CSARDGSGGETQYF
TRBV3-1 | CASSHGLQGVETQHF
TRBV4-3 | CASSQGRPGTGNEKLFF
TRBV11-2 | CASRLGGLGEQYF
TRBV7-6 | CASSPWGQGTDTQYF
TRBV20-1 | CCASGLAGGRTDTQYF
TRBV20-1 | CSAFQGGGTDTQYF
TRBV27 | CASGPRNTGELFF
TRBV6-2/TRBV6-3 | CASTGVGGETQYF
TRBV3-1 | CASIGYNEQFF
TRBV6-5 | CASSYRPYNEQFF
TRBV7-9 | CASSTRGREVENIQYF
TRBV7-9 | CASSFIDEQFF
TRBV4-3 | CASSQGTGLGDLETQYF
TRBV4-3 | CASSQLLGSNQPQHF
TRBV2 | CASLYTGELFF
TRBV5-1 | CASSFDHPGVPNTGELFF
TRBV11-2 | CASSWAGGSYEQYF
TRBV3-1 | CASSQGQREWGTDEQFF
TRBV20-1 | CSATEADTSNQPQHF
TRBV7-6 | CASSPYQTGTSYNEQFF
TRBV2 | CASSEVGFAYTEAFF
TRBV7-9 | CASTYGIGSPRDYGYTF
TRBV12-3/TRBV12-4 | CASSLGTGLGNEQFF
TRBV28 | CASSGPGTSGRYGETQYF
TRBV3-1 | CASSQEGATQETQYF
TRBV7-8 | CASSTHWGEQYF
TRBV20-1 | CSASIGTSGYNEQFF
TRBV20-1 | CSASEVQNEISAFF
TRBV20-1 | CSARDQKGVSYEQYF
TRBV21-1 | CASSKERALAGKETQYF
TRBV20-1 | CSARKTGAVTEAFF
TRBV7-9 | CASSLPTGNGYTF
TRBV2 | CASSGVGGRAPNTGELFF
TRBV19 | CASSIGTSGTPFF
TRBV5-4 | CASSLRFTEYQETQYF
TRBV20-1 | CSAHRGLAGGTDTQYF
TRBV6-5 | CASTTRGGGLETQYF
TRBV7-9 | CASSELQGAPYNEQFF
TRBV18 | CASSPPGTDGLGYTF
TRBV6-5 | CASSLGRGRGATEAFF
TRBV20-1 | CCARELRQAAGSPLHF
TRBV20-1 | CSARAPGTSGDRQFF
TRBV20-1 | CSARDLRGNQPQHF
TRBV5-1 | CASSAPRQLNPGNEQFF
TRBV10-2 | CASSGTGGGLADLSTDTQYF
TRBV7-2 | CASTLPGRHNEQFF